Sequencing of this TCR beta chain was carried out in a study of glioma-infiltrating T cells. The overall study: Low-grade gliomas were grade II; glioblastomas were grade IV at initial diagnosis. Dexamethasone exposure before glioma surgery was limited to six or fewer days. Broader study findings: Very few CDR3 sequences were shared between tissue and blood.

Remarks on this clonotype: Antigen: not known. It may be a read error: a sequence one base away is much more abundant.

The iRepertoire nested amplicon-rescue multiplex PCR amplified TCR alpha and beta CDR3s from RNA. TCRdb re-called the multiplex PCR reads through MiXCR, storing one row per CDR3 protein. The table lists a few hundred thousand distinct CDR3 sequences, 41% of them singletons. V was trimmed by 5 bases and J by 0 bases, leaving 11 bases between them. The CDR3 consists of 15 residues. Looked up from germline, CDR1 is MDHEN and CDR2 is SYDVKM. This chain links TRBV28 with TRBJ1-5; maybe TRBD1 (6 bases). The sample comprised glioma tissue, nonneoplastic brain tissue, or PBMCs (not recorded which). The TCR was taken from a human donor with low-grade glioma or glioblastoma, undergoing nonglioma brain surgery, or in good health (not recorded which). CDR3 amino acids: CASSEQQGSNQPQHF. The CDR3, as DNA: TGTGCCAGCAGTGAACAACAGGGTAGCAATCAGCCCCAGCATTTT.